This T cell receptor beta chain was identified in a study of blood T cell repertoires in COVID-19. Study processing details: Reference gene primer amplification in the assay estimated nucleated cell counts. Measured with immunoSEQ multiplex PCR; TCRdb has only the in-frame clones, and not every one. V, J and clone size were drawn from that table, and D and trimming were deduced from the DNA. The table shows 150,000 to 200,000 clones, with 80% occurring only once. Unmatched junction bases numbered 6, after V lost 6 bases and J lost 7 bases. Germline CDR1 is MNHEY and CDR2 is SVGAGI. The CDR3 sequence is 14 residues long.

This clonotype was obtained from a man in his forties who had recovered from COVID-19. The chain couples TRBV6-5 to TRBJ1-6; 7 bases match TRBD1. Source material: PBMCs or T cells enriched from blood (not recorded which). The CDR3: CASRNDRVNSPLHF. DNA for the CDR3: TGTGCCAGCAGGAACGACAGGGTGAATTCACCCCTCCACTTT.